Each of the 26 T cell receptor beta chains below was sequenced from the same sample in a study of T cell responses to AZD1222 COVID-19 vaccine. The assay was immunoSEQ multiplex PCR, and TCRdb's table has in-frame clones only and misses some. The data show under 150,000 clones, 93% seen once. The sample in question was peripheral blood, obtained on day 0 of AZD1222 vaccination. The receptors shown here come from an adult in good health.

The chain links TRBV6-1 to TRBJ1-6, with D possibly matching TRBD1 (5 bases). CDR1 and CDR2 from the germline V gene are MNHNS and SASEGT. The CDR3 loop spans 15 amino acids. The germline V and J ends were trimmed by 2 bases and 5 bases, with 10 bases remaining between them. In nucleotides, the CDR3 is TGTGCCAGCAGTGAATGGGGGGTAAATAATTCACCCCTCCACTTT. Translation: CASSEWGVNNSPLHF.

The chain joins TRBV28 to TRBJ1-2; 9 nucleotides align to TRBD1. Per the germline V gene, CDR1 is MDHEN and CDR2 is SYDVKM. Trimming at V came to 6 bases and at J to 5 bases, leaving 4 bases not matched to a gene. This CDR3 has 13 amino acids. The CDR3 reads CASSLGQGYGYTF. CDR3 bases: TGTGCCAGCAGCCTCGGACAGGGGTATGGCTACACCTTC.

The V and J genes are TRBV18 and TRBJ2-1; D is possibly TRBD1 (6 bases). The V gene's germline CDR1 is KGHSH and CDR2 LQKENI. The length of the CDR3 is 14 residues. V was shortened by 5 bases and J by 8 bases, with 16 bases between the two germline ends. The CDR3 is CASSSPSQGYEQFF. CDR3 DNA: TGTGCCAGCTCATCCCCCTCCCAGGGGTATGAGCAGTTCTTC.

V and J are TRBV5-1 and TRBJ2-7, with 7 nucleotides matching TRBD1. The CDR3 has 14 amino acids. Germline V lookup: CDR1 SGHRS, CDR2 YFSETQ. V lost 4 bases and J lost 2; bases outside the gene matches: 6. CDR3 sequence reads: CASSPPGQTYEQYF. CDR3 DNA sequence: TGCGCCAGCAGCCCCCCGGGACAGACCTACGAGCAGTACTTC.

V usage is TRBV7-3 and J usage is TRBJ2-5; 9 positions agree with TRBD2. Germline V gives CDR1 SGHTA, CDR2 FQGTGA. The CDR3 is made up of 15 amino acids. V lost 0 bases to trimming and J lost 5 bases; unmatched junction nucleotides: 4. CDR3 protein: CASSLTSGSKETQYF. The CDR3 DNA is TGTGCCAGCAGCTTAACTAGCGGGAGTAAGGAGACCCAGTACTTC.

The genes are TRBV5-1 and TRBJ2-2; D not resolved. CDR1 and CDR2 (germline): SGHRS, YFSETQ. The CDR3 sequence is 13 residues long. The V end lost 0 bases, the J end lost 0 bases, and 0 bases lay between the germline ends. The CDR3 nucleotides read TGCGCCAGCAGCTTGGCGAACACCGGGGAGCTGTTTTTT. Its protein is CASSLANTGELFF.

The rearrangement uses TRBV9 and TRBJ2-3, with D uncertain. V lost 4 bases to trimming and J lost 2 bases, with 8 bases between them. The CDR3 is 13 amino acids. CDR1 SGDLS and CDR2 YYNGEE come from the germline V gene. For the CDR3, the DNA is TGTGCCAGCAGCTATGACTCCACAGATACGCAGTATTTT. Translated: CASSYDSTDTQYF.

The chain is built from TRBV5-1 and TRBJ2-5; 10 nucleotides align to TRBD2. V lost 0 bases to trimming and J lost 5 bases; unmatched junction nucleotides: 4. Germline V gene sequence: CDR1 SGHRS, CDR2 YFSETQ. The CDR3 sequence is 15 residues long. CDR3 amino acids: CASSLVTSGTETQYF. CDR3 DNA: TGCGCCAGCAGCTTGGTTACTAGCGGGACGGAGACCCAGTACTTC.

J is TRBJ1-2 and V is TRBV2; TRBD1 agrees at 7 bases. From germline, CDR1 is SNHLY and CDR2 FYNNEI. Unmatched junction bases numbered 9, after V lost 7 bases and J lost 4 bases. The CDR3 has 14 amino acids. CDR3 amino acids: CASTWDSPVYGYTF. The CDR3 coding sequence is TGTGCCAGCACTTGGGACAGCCCCGTCTATGGCTACACCTTC.

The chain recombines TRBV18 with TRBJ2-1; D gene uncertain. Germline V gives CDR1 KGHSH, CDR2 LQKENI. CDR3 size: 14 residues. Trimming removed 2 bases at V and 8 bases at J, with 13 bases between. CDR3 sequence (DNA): TGTGCCAGCTCACCAAGTTGGCAGACGGATGAGCAGTTCTTC. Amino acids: CASSPSWQTDEQFF.

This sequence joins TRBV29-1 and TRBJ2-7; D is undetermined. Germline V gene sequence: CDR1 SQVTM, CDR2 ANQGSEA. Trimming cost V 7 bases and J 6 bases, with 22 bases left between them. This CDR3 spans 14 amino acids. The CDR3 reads CSAVWVDKGGEQYF. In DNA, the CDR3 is TGCAGCGCCGTGTGGGTGGATAAGGGCGGCGAGCAGTACTTC.

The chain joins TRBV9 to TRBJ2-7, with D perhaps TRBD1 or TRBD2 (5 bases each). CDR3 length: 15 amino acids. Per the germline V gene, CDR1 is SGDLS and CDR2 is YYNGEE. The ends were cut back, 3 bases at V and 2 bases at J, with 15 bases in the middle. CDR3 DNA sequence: TGTGCCAGCAGCGCGACCGGGACCGTGACCTACGAGCAGTACTTC. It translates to CASSATGTVTYEQYF.

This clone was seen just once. CDR3 protein: CASSLTGKEDYTF. The CDR3 coding sequence is TGCGCCAGCAGCTTGACAGGGAAAGAAGACTACACCTTC. The V and J genes are TRBV5-1 and TRBJ1-2; tentatively, D is TRBD1 (6 bases). CDR1 and CDR2 (germline): SGHRS, YFSETQ. The V end lost 1 base, the J end lost 10 bases, and 14 bases lay between the germline ends. This CDR3 comprises 13 residues.

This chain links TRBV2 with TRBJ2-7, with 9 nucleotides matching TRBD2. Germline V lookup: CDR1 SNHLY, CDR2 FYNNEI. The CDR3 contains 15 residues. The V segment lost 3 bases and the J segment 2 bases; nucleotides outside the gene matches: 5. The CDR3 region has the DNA TGTGCCAGCAGTGATAGTGCTAGCGGGACCTACGAGCAGTACTTC. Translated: CASSDSASGTYEQYF.

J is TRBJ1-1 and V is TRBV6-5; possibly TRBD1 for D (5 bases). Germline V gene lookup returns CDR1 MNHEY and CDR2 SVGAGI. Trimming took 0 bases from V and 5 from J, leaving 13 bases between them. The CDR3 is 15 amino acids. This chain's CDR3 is CASSYSRVEQTEAFF. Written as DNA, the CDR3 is TGTGCCAGCAGTTACTCCAGGGTAGAGCAGACTGAAGCTTTCTTT.

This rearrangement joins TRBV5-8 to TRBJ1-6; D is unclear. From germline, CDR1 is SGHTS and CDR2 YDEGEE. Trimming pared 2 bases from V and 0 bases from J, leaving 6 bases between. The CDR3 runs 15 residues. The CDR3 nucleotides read TGTGCCAGCAGCTTTTTGAGCTCCTATAATTCACCCCTCCACTTT. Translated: CASSFLSSYNSPLHF.

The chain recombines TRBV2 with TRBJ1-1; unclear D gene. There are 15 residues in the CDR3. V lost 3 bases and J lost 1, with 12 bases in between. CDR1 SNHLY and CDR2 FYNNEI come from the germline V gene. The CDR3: CASSDVMGGNTEAFF. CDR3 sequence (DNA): TGTGCCAGCAGTGATGTGATGGGCGGGAACACTGAAGCTTTCTTT.

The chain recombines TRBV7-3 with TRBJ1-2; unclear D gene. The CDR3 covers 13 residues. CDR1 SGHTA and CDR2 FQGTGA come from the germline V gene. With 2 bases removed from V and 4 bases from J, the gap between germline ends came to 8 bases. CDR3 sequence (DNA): TGTGCCAGCAGCTTAGGGGTCGTCTATGGCTACACCTTC. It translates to CASSLGVVYGYTF.

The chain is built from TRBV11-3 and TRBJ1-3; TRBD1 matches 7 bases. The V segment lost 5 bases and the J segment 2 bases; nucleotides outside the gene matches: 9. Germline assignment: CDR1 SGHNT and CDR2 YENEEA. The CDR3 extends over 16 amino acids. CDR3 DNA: TGTGCCAGCAGCCGTACTGGGACAGCCCCTGGAAACACCATATATTTT. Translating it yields CASSRTGTAPGNTIYF.

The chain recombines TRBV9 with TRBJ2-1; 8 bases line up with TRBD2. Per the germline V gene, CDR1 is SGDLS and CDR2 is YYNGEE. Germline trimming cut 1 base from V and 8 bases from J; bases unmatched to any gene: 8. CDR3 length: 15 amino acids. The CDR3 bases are TGTGCCAGCAGCGTATCAAGCGGGAGAAGCGATGAGCAGTTCTTC. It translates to CASSVSSGRSDEQFF.

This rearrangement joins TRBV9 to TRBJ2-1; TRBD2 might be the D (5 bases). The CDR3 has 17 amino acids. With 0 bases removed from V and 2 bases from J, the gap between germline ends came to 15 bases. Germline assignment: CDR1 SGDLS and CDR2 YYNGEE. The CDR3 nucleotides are TGTGCCAGCAGCGTAGCTACGGCCCCCGGGGCCTACAATGAGCAGTTCTTC. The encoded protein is CASSVATAPGAYNEQFF.

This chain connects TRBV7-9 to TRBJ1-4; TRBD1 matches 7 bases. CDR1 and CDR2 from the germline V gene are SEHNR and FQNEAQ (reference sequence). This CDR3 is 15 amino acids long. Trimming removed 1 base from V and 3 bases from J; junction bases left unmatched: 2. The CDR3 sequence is CASSLGDRANEKLFF. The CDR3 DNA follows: TGTGCCAGCAGCTTAGGGGACAGAGCTAATGAAAAACTGTTTTTT.

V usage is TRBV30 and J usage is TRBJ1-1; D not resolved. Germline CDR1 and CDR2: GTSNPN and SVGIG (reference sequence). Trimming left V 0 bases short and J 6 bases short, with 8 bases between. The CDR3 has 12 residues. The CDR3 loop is CAWSVRVAEAFF. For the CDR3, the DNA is TGTGCCTGGAGTGTTCGGGTGGCTGAAGCTTTCTTT.

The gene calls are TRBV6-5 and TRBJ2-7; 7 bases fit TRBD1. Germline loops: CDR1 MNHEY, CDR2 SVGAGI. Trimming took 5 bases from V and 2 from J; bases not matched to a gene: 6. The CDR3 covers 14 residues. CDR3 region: CASSPDRPPYEQYF. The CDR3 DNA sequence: TGTGCCAGCAGTCCGGACAGGCCGCCCTACGAGCAGTACTTC.

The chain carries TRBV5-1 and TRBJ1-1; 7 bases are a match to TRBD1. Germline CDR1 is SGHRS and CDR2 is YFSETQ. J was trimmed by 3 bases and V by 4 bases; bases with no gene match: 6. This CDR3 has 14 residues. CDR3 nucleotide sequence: TGCGCCAGCAGCGCCAATACAGGGGACACTGAAGCTTTCTTT. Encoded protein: CASSANTGDTEAFF.

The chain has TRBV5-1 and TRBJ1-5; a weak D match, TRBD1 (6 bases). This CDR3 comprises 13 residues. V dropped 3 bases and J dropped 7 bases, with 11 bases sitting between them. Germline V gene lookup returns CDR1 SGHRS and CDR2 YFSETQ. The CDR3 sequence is CASSSSGAQPQHF. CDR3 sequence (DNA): TGCGCCAGCAGCTCTTCGGGGGCCCAGCCCCAGCATTTT.